This T cell receptor (beta chain) was obtained from a study of CD8 T cells in ankylosing spondylitis (dated 2017 in TCRdb). General notes on the study: The study profiled T cell receptor beta repertoires in healthy donors and ankylosing spondylitis patients to find disease-linked TCR variants. In total, the full study cohort was made up of about 99 healthy donors and 20 to 25 ankylosing spondylitis patients. Samples of peripheral blood were taken, and for ankylosing spondylitis patients, synovial fluid was collected as well.

Sequencing relied on an Illumina HiSeq 2500. TCR beta libraries were prepared by quantitative 5'-RACE with molecular barcodes. Concerning the study's data processing: A new computational method based on a probabilistic model of VDJ rearrangement was used to identify disease-linked TCR variants. The public reads were quality trimmed at Q25 with fastp and then assembled into clones with MiXCR by TCRdb, keeping productive beta chains. A single entry per CDR3 protein holds the most common genes and DNA from its merged rows. TCRdb assigned the V and J calls; the authors' analysis was not used. This sample comprises about 360,000 distinct CDR3 sequences, 20% to 25% of them detected only once. Jointly, the top ten make up about an eighth of the sample. Points the paper makes about the study in general: Some motif variants had previously been reported in the synovial fluid and blood of reactive arthritis patients, which suggests shared mechanisms of disease initiation. The disease-linked clones were reported to be significantly enriched in matched synovial fluid samples from ankylosing spondylitis patients. A CD8+ phenotype was shown by the disease-linked clones, which were found at relatively low frequencies in peripheral blood. A TCR beta motif made up of several highly homologous amino acid variants appeared to be characteristic of blood from ankylosing spondylitis patients.

The germline V gene (reference sequence) yields DFQATT for CDR1 and SNEGSKA for CDR2. V ends up 5 bases short and J 8 bases short, with an unmatched junction base count of 10. Inclusive of the bounding cysteine and phenylalanine, the CDR3 is 14 residues long. Only the CDR3 part of the read is kept: 42 bases, read in frame from the first base. A few counts support this clonotype. There is no known antigen for this receptor. No base-level quality is on record; no much larger clone is a single base apart. The sample consisted of blood, either unsorted or a sorted T cell fraction (not recorded which). Recombination joined TRBV20-1 with TRBJ2-1; 9 middle bases align to TRBD2. This TCR came from a male donor with ankylosing spondylitis or in good health (not recorded which). At the DNA level, the sequence is TGCAGTGCTCCGGGACTAGCAGCAGTCTATGAGCAGTTCTTC. Translated, this is CSAPGLAAVYEQFF.